Reported below is one T cell receptor (beta chain). Its target is unknown. CDR1 and CDR2 (germline): MNHEY, SVGAGI. The CDR3 covers 14 residues. With 6 bases clipped from V and 3 bases from J, the junction kept 2 bases outside the gene matches. This entry belongs to a study of CD4 T cells in relation to SARS-CoV-2 and coronaviruses. Before the COVID-19 pandemic, during about 2011-2019, CD4+ T cells were taken from unexposed donors. CD4+ T cells were isolated from the cells after about 11 days of culture. Unexposed-donor CD4+ T cells were probed with SARS-CoV-2 S/N and four cold-coronavirus spikes, cells permitting. Clones were read by immunoSEQ multiplex PCR, and TCRdb kept only the in-frame ones, dropping some. The repertoire holds about 18,000 clones, with 60% to 80% as singletons.

The sequence was collected from a human donor in good health. V is TRBV6-5 and J is TRBJ2-3, with 11 bases that match TRBD1. Source material: CD4+ T cells from PBMCs, cultured in vitro. Here the CDR3 reads CASRGQGGTDTQYF. In nucleotides, the CDR3 is TGTGCCAGCAGGGGACAGGGGGGGACAGATACGCAGTATTTT.